Below are 25 T cell receptor beta chains sequenced from a single sample in a study of T cell responses to AZD1222 COVID-19 vaccine. TCRdb's copy holds only in-frame clones and misses some; the assay was immunoSEQ multiplex PCR. The table includes around 99,000 clones, 85% to 95% detected once. Sequencing was performed on peripheral blood, taken on day 0 of AZD1222 vaccination. The receptors stem from an adult in good health.

The chain has TRBV3-1 (or the pseudogene TRBV3-2) and TRBJ1-5; D unclear. Trimming removed 0 bases at V and 0 bases at J, with 6 bases between. This CDR3 has 15 residues. CDR1 LGHDT and CDR2 YNNKEL come from the germline V gene (reference sequence). CDR3 bases: TGTGCCAGCAGCCAAGAGTGGACTAGCAATCAGCCCCAGCATTTT. It codes for CASSQEWTSNQPQHF.

This chain joins TRBV28 and TRBJ2-7; 9 bases are a match to TRBD2. After removal of 5 bases from V and 1 base from J, the junction contained 9 bases not matched to a gene. The CDR3 is 16 amino acids. Germline values: CDR1 MDHEN, CDR2 SYDVKM. The CDR3 nucleotides are TGTGCCAGCAGTCCCGCAGCGGGAGGTGGGTCCTACGAGCAGTACTTC. Residues: CASSPAAGGGSYEQYF.

The chain combines TRBV5-1 with TRBJ1-1; 10 bases align to TRBD1. Germline assignment: CDR1 SGHRS and CDR2 YFSETQ. The trim removed 4 bases at V and 6 bases at J, leaving 9 bases unmatched. The CDR3 contains 15 residues. The CDR3 DNA sequence: TGCGCCAGCAGCCAACTGACAGGGGGCGGTTCTGAAGCTTTCTTT. It yields the protein CASSQLTGGGSEAFF.

The chain couples TRBV2 to TRBJ2-1; no definite D call. Trimming removed 3 bases from V and 7 bases from J, with 16 bases in between. Looked up from germline, CDR1 is SNHLY and CDR2 is FYNNEI. CDR3 length equals 15 residues. This CDR3 reads CASSEENIRWNEQFF. The CDR3 bases are TGTGCCAGCAGTGAGGAGAATATCCGTTGGAATGAGCAGTTCTTC.

The gene calls are TRBV2 and TRBJ1-5; D remains unclear. CDR1 and CDR2 (germline): SNHLY, FYNNEI. With 6 bases removed from V and 5 bases from J, the gap between germline ends came to 11 bases. CDR3 length: 13 amino acids. Here the CDR3 DNA reads TGTGCCAGCAGGGGCCCCAACGATCAGCCCCAGCATTTT. This codes for CASRGPNDQPQHF.

The J gene is TRBJ2-3, the V gene TRBV28; TRBD2 aligns across 8 bases. Germline V gene sequence: CDR1 MDHEN, CDR2 SYDVKM. J was trimmed by 4 bases and V by 1 base; bases with no gene match: 7. The length of the CDR3 is 16 residues. CDR3 residues: CASSLLTGGPPDTQYF. The CDR3 nucleotides are TGTGCCAGCAGTTTATTGACGGGAGGGCCGCCAGATACGCAGTATTTT.

CDR3 sequence: CASSLTGDTQYF. CDR3 in DNA: TGTGCCAGCAGCCTTACAGGAGATACGCAGTATTTT. The J gene is TRBJ2-3, the V gene TRBV6-1; TRBD1 might be the D (5 bases). Trimming took 6 bases from V and 5 from J, leaving 9 bases between them. This CDR3 comprises 12 residues. Germline V gene sequence: CDR1 MNHNS, CDR2 SASEGT.

This clone was picked up one time. The rearrangement joins TRBV19 to TRBJ2-7; TRBD1 is a possible D gene (5 bases). There are 14 residues in the CDR3. CDR1 is LNHDA and CDR2 is SQIVND in the germline V gene (reference sequence). V dropped 3 bases and J dropped 6 bases, with 15 bases sitting between them. CDR3 coding DNA: TGTGCCAGTAGTATCACCCAGGGAAGAATCGAGCAGTACTTC. Encoded protein: CASSITQGRIEQYF.

The V gene is TRBV19, the J gene TRBJ2-2; D gene unclear. The V gene's germline CDR1 is LNHDA and CDR2 SQIVND (reference sequence). The CDR3 covers 16 residues. Trimming removed 3 bases at V and 2 bases at J, with 13 bases between. CDR3 nucleotide sequence: TGTGCCAGTAGTATTTCGGCAGGAGCCAACACCGGGGAGCTGTTTTTT. Translation: CASSISAGANTGELFF. The entire variable domain, with the rest obtained from reference TRBV19 and TRBJ2-2, is as follows: DGGITQSPKYLFRKEGQNVTLSCEQNLNHDAMYWYRQDPGQGLRLIYYSQIVNDFQKGDIAEGYSVSREKKESFPLTVTSAQKNPTAFYLCASSISAGANTGELFFGEGSRLTVL.

The rearrangement uses TRBV9 and TRBJ2-1, with 11 bases aligning to TRBD2. CDR1 and CDR2 from the germline V gene are SGDLS and YYNGEE. The V and J ends lost 0 bases and 7 bases, in that order; junction bases with no gene match: 6. This CDR3 contains 16 residues. CDR3 region: CASSVGTSGGRNEQFF. CDR3 nucleotide sequence: TGTGCCAGCAGCGTAGGTACTAGCGGGGGCCGTAATGAGCAGTTCTTC.

This chain's CDR3 is CASSLMNTEAFF. DNA of the CDR3: TGCGCCAGCAGCTTGATGAACACTGAAGCTTTCTTT. This chain joins TRBV5-1 and TRBJ1-1; D uncertain. The CDR3 consists of 12 residues. Deletions cut 1 base from V and 0 bases from J, with 1 base between. From germline, CDR1 is SGHRS and CDR2 YFSETQ.

The chain couples TRBV5-1 to TRBJ1-1, with D hard to call. CDR3 length equals 12 residues. Germline CDR1 reads SGHRS; CDR2 reads YFSETQ. V lost 2 bases to trimming and J lost 6 bases, with 8 bases between them. The CDR3 DNA reads as TGCGCCAGCAGCTTCGAAGGCGCTGAAGCTTTCTTT. Its protein product is CASSFEGAEAFF.

The CDR3 spells CASSLQRTSEYGEQFF. The CDR3 nucleotides are TGTGCCAGCAGTCTTCAAAGGACTAGTGAGTATGGTGAGCAGTTCTTC. The rearrangement joins TRBV27 to TRBJ2-1, with 7 bases aligning to TRBD2. CDR3 length: 16 amino acids. V was clipped by 5 bases and J by 9 bases; unmatched bases: 16. The V gene's germline CDR1 is MNHEY and CDR2 SMNVEV (reference sequence).

This chain links TRBV9 with TRBJ2-7; the D gene is possibly TRBD1 (6 bases). Germline V lookup: CDR1 SGDLS, CDR2 YYNGEE. The CDR3 runs to 16 residues. V shed 4 bases and J shed 2 bases, with 19 bases lying between them. Written as DNA, the CDR3 is TGTGCCAGCAGCCCTCCTAGACACAGGGTTCCCTACGAGCAGTACTTC. Its protein is CASSPPRHRVPYEQYF.

This sequence joins TRBV19 and TRBJ2-7; 7 nucleotides match TRBD1. The CDR3 is 16 residues long. Germline V lookup: CDR1 LNHDA, CDR2 SQIVND (reference sequence). The J segment lost 4 bases and the V segment lost 3 bases, leaving 12 bases of the junction unmatched. Here the CDR3 DNA reads TGTGCCAGTAGTATGAACTACAGGGGCCGGGGTTACGAGCAGTACTTC. Translated, it gives CASSMNYRGRGYEQYF.

V gene TRBV5-1 combines with J gene TRBJ1-6; tentatively, D is TRBD1 (5 bases). Between the trimmed V and J ends, which lost 0 bases and 2 bases, there was a span of 9 bases. This CDR3 spans 16 amino acids. Per the germline V gene, CDR1 is SGHRS and CDR2 is YFSETQ. The CDR3 coding sequence is TGCGCCAGCAGCTTGGCCCGAGGGGCCTATAATTCACCCCTCCACTTT. It yields the protein CASSLARGAYNSPLHF. The full variable domain, its missing parts supplied by reference TRBV5-1 and TRBJ1-6, is KAGVTQTPRYLIKTRGQQVTLSCSPISGHRSVSWYQQTPGQGLQFLFEYFSETQRNKGNFPGRFSGRQFSNSRSEMNVSTLELGDSALYLCASSLARGAYNSPLHFGNGTRLTVT.

The chain carries TRBV9 and TRBJ1-3, with a possible D match to TRBD1 (6 bases). V was shortened by 1 base and J by 0 bases, with 11 bases between the two germline ends. CDR1 SGDLS and CDR2 YYNGEE come from the germline V gene. CDR3 length equals 16 residues. As DNA, the CDR3 is TGTGCCAGCAGCGTACGGGGGCAAGCCTCTGGAAACACCATATATTTT. This codes for CASSVRGQASGNTIYF.

The chain carries TRBV2 and TRBJ2-3; no definite D call. Between the trimmed V and J ends, which lost 2 bases and 0 bases, there was a span of 6 bases. CDR1 SNHLY and CDR2 FYNNEI come from the germline V gene. This CDR3 has 14 amino acids. CDR3 nucleotide sequence: TGTGCCAGCAGTGAAAGATCTAGCACAGATACGCAGTATTTT. This sequence encodes CASSERSSTDTQYF. Together with reference TRBV2 and TRBJ2-3, the CDR3 gives the full variable domain: EPEVTQTPSHQVTQMGQEVILRCVPISNHLYFYWYRQILGQKVEFLVSFYNNEISEKSEIFDDQFSVERPDGSNFTLKIRSTKLEDSAMYFCASSERSSTDTQYFGPGTRLTVL.

The V call is TRBV30, the J call TRBJ1-5; D is ambiguous. This CDR3 has 13 residues. V was cut by 2 bases and J by 4 bases, with 9 bases left in between. Germline values: CDR1 GTSNPN, CDR2 SVGIG (reference sequence). The CDR3 here is CAWSYRENQPQHF. CDR3 bases: TGTGCCTGGAGTTATAGGGAAAATCAGCCCCAGCATTTT. The full variable domain, completed using reference TRBV30 and TRBJ1-5, is SQTIHQWPATLVQPVGSPLSLECTVEGTSNPNLYWYRQAAGRGLQLLFYSVGIGQISSEVPQNLSASRPQDRQFILSSKKLLLSDSGFYLCAWSYRENQPQHFGDGTRLSIL.

The chain employs TRBV2 and TRBJ1-4, with TRBD1 matching 8 bases. J gave up 4 bases and V 5 bases, and 6 bases lay outside the gene matches. This CDR3 contains 15 residues. Germline CDR1 reads SNHLY; CDR2 reads FYNNEI. The DNA of the CDR3 is TGTGCCAGCAGTCCGGGACAGGCTTTTAATGAAAAACTGTTTTTT. It encodes CASSPGQAFNEKLFF.

The V call is TRBV18, the J call TRBJ2-6; TRBD1 agrees at 7 bases. This CDR3 has 17 amino acids. V shed 5 bases, J shed 0 bases, and the junction held 7 bases outside the gene matches. The germline V gene encodes CDR1 KGHSH and CDR2 LQKENI. CDR3 protein: CASSEGAKISGANVLTF. The CDR3 DNA sequence: TGTGCCAGCTCAGAGGGGGCTAAAATCTCTGGGGCCAACGTCCTGACTTTC.

This clone has just one count. This chain joins TRBV9 and TRBJ2-4; 7 bases map to TRBD1. The germline V gene encodes CDR1 SGDLS and CDR2 YYNGEE. The CDR3 runs 16 residues. V shed 0 bases, J shed 9 bases, and the junction held 12 bases outside the gene matches. CDR3 sequence reads: CASSVESGQLRGIQYF. DNA for the CDR3: TGTGCCAGCAGCGTAGAGTCGGGACAGTTGCGTGGCATTCAGTACTTC. Together with reference TRBV9 and TRBJ2-4, the CDR3 gives the full variable domain: DSGVTQTPKHLITATGQRVTLRCSPRSGDLSVYWYQQSLDQGLQFLIQYYNGEERAKGNILERFSAQQFPDLHSELNLSSLELGDSALYFCASSVESGQLRGIQYFGAGTRLSVL.

The rearrangement joins TRBV2 to TRBJ1-4; 8 positions agree with TRBD1. Germline V gene lookup returns CDR1 SNHLY and CDR2 FYNNEI. The CDR3 is 14 residues long. V was pared by 5 bases and J by 8 bases, with 7 bases of the junction left unmatched. CDR3: CASSSGQGVEKLFF. CDR3 bases: TGTGCCAGCAGTTCCGGACAGGGAGTCGAAAAACTGTTTTTT.

This clone came up once. This chain uses TRBV5-6 with TRBJ2-1, with 8 positions matching TRBD2. This CDR3 has 15 residues. Germline V gene lookup returns CDR1 SGHDT and CDR2 YYEEEE. V dropped 0 bases and J dropped 10; count of bases not matched to a gene: 9. CDR3 residues: CASSLVLGLVREQFF. CDR3 bases: TGTGCCAGCAGCTTGGTATTGGGACTAGTAAGAGAGCAGTTCTTC.

V gene TRBV18 combines with J gene TRBJ2-1, with D uncertain. Germline V gene data show CDR1 as KGHSH and CDR2 as LQKENI. The V end was cut by 0 bases, the J end by 3 bases, with 12 bases between. The CDR3 contains 16 residues. The CDR3 here is CASSPPSSRVYNEQFF. As DNA, the CDR3 is TGTGCCAGCTCACCACCCAGCTCAAGGGTCTACAATGAGCAGTTCTTC.